This T cell receptor beta chain derives from a study of pediatric ulcerative colitis (dated by TCRdb to between 2017 and 2020). For the wider study: Of the ulcerative colitis patients, about seven had pancolitis and two had left-sided colitis, and histology in every patient was consistent with ulcerative colitis. From 8 to 10 newly diagnosed, treatment-naive pediatric ulcerative colitis patients and four non-IBD control children, paired blood and rectal samples were collected. The Pediatric Ulcerative Colitis Activity Index classified two patients as having mild disease, several as having moderate disease and three as having acute severe colitis.

Rearranged CDR3 beta regions were amplified from genomic DNA with multiplex V and J primers using the immunoSEQ TRB Survey service. To keep sequencing depth equal across samples, survey-level depth of up to 500,000 reads per sample was applied. Libraries were purified, pooled and sequenced on Illumina technology. Per the authors' processing: immunoSEQ online tools were used for productive clonality, sample overlap, pairwise scatters, CDR3 beta length, V/D/J gene usage and productiveness. Calculated diversity was defined as the number of unique rearrangements divided by total templates, multiplied by 100, and Shannon and Simpson indices were computed as well. Principal component analysis used the R prcomp function and ggbiplot package on Z-score normalized data. Morisita's index was used to quantify the clonal overlap between blood and rectum within each subject. The clones in this table, taken by TCRdb from immuneACCESS, are in-frame only. Not every clone is retained; where verified, under half of the shortfall comes from an unresolved V gene, and the cause of the rest is unknown. D and trimming come from the DNA, and the V and J calls and clone size come from that table. The sample table shows approximately 30,000 clones, and roughly 78% are seen once. Over 3.5% of the sample is held by the ten biggest clonotypes.

Looking up the germline V gene (reference sequence) yields CDR1 LNHDA and CDR2 SQIVND. V loses 0 bases, J loses 11 bases, and the germline ends lie 11 bases apart. The CDR3 holds 13 amino acids from the cysteine to the phenylalanine. Of the read, only the CDR3 DNA is kept; its 39 bases are in frame from base 1. Comments on this clone: Its antigen remains unidentified. It has no much larger one-base neighbor in the sample; base qualities were not kept.

Overall study results and their limits: With only a handful of individuals, the healthy control group was small. Significantly higher autologous blood-rectal clonal overlap was found in ulcerative colitis patients than in controls, which suggested increased T cell trafficking to inflamed tissue. Controls, mild-moderate and acute severe colitis patients were separated by rectal repertoire features, and reduced rectal diversity due to clonal expansions was observed in acute severe colitis. A couple of rectal CDR3 clonotypes were found in every ulcerative colitis patient but in no control. A couple of patients' blood samples yielded substantially fewer templates for technical reasons and were excluded from blood-rectal overlap analysis. Repertoires were derived from total lymphocyte DNA, so rare subsets such as regulatory T cells may have patterns not reflected.

Before the diagnostic colonoscopy, none of the ulcerative colitis patients had been given immunosuppressive medication. Blood was sampled at the same time as the colonoscopy. The Wizard kit (Promega) was used to extract genomic DNA from the blood and intestinal samples. The source material was blood. The chain couples TRBV19 to TRBJ1-5, with the D segment identity uncertain. This receptor was taken from a boy aged 10-17 years with severe ulcerative colitis. The sequenced DNA: TGTGCCAGTAGTATAGATGATGAGGGTACCCAGCATTTT. Translated, this gives CASSIDDEGTQHF.